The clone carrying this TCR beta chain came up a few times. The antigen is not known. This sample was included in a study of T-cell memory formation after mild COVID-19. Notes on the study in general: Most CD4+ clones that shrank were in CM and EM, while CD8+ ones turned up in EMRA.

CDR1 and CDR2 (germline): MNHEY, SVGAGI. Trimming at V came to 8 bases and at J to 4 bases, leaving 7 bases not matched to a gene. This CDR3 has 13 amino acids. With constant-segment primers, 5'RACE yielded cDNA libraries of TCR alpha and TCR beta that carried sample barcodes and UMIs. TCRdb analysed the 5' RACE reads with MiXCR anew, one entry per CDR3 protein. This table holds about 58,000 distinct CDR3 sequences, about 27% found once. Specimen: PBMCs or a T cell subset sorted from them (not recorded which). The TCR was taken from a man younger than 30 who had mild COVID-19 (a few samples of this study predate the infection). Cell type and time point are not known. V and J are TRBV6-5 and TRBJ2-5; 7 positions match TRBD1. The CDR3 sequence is CASGNRGIETQYF. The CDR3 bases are TGTGCCAGCGGAAACAGGGGAATAGAGACCCAGTACTTC.